This T cell receptor beta chain was sequenced for a study of T cell responses to AZD1222 COVID-19 vaccine. The overall study: Pooling was applied to second doses at about 4 or about 12 weeks. Study outcomes and limitations: Donors skewed white British and female; clonal diversity was possibly underestimated.

With V trimmed by 6 bases and J by 9 bases, 8 bases remained unmatched. This CDR3 comprises 13 residues. The germline gives CDR1 KGHSH, CDR2 LQKENI. This table comes from immunoSEQ multiplex PCR, and its TCRdb copy is limited to in-frame clones, with some not included. The sample shows 110,000 to 150,000 clones, roughly nine tenths of them seen only once. About this clone itself: Its matching antigen is unknown.

The V call is TRBV18, the J call TRBJ1-1; 9 bases line up with TRBD1. The source is an adult in good health. Sequencing was performed on peripheral blood, taken on day 0 of AZD1222 vaccination. As DNA, the CDR3 is TGTGCCAGCTCTCAACAGGGGGCGGGTAAAGCTTTCTTT. Its protein product is CASSQQGAGKAFF.